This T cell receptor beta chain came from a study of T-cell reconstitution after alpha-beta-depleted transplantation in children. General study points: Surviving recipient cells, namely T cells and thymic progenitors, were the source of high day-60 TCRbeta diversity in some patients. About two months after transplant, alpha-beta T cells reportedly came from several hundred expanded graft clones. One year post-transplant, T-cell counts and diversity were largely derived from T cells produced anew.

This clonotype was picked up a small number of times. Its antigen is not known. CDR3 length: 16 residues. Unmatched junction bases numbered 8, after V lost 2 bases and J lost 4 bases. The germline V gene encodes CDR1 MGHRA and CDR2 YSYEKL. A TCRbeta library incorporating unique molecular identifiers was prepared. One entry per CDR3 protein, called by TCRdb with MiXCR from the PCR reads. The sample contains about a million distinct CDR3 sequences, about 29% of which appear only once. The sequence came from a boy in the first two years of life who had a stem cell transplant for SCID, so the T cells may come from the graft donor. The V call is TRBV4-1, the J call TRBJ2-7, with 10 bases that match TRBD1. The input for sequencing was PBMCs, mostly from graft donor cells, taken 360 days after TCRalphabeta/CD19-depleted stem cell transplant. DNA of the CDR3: TGCGCCAGCAGCCAAAGGGGGACAGGGGAAACATACGAGCAGTACTTC. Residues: CASSQRGTGETYEQYF.